The next 31 T cell receptor beta chains were all read from a single sample in a study of control samples from healthy donors and cancer patients. The method was immunoSEQ multiplex PCR; TCRdb's version includes in-frame clones alone and lacks a portion of them. The table has some 89,000 clones, roughly 86% seen once. The source material was blood. The receptors stem from a man between 25 and 39 years old in good health.

V usage is TRBV5-6 and J usage is TRBJ2-5; a weak D match, TRBD1 (5 bases). Germline V gene lookup returns CDR1 SGHDT and CDR2 YYEEEE. V gave up 6 bases and J gave up 5 bases, with 14 bases separating them. The CDR3 has 13 residues. The CDR3 DNA follows: TGTGCCAGCATGGCCAGGGTCGTTGAGACCCAGTACTTC. Translating it yields CASMARVVETQYF. Looking up the rest from reference TRBV5-6 and TRBJ2-5 gives the full variable domain: DAGVTQSPTHLIKTRGQQVTLRCSPKSGHDTVSWYQQALGQGPQFIFQYYEEEERQRGNFPDRFSGHQFPNYSSELNVNALLLGDSALYLCASMARVVETQYFGPGTRLLVL.

The chain uses TRBV5-1 and TRBJ1-1; 8 bases agree with TRBD1. The trim removed 2 bases at V and 1 base at J, leaving 4 bases unmatched. The CDR3 sequence is 15 residues long. Per germline, CDR1 SGHRS and CDR2 YFSETQ. This chain's CDR3 is CASSFEQGGNTEAFF. For the CDR3, the DNA is TGCGCCAGCAGCTTTGAACAGGGGGGGAACACTGAAGCTTTCTTT.

In DNA form, the CDR3 reads TGTGCCAGCAGCAAATTCCAGGGGTCTCCCCAGCATTTT. This sequence encodes CASSKFQGSPQHF. V gene TRBV21-1 combines with J gene TRBJ1-5; TRBD1, as called in the table, went unchecked against the DNA. TRBV21-1 is a documented pseudogene. This CDR3 is built from 13 residues.

The chain employs TRBV27 and TRBJ2-7; D is unresolved. CDR1 and CDR2 (germline): MNHEY, SMNVEV (reference sequence). The CDR3 covers 13 residues. V lost 6 bases to trimming and J lost 2 bases, with 11 bases between them. CDR3 bases: TGTGCCAGCAGCCCACAGAACACCTACGAGCAGTACTTC. It translates to CASSPQNTYEQYF.

This chain connects TRBV24-1 to TRBJ1-1; unclear D gene. This CDR3 contains 14 residues. Trimming left V 5 bases short and J 1 base short, with 10 bases between. Germline V gene sequence: CDR1 KGHDR, CDR2 SFDVKD. DNA of the CDR3: TGTGCCACCAGTGCTAGAGGCGGGAACACTGAAGCTTTCTTT. It yields the protein CATSARGGNTEAFF.

The CDR3 region has the DNA TGCGCCAGCAGCTGGACCGGGACCCTAAACACCGGGGAGCTGTTTTTT. Protein product: CASSWTGTLNTGELFF. The gene calls are TRBV4-1 and TRBJ2-2; D tentatively fits TRBD1 or TRBD2 (5 bases each). Germline V CDR1 and CDR2: MGHRA, YSYEKL. The length of the CDR3 is 16 residues. V was clipped by 5 bases and J by 2 bases, with 15 bases between them.

This chain uses TRBV6-1 with TRBJ2-7, with a possible D match to TRBD1 (6 bases). Trimming cost V 1 base and J 2 bases, with 12 bases left between them. Germline V gene sequence: CDR1 MNHNS, CDR2 SASEGT. CDR3 length: 15 residues. The CDR3 protein is CASSEGQGSTYEQYV. The CDR3 DNA follows: TGTGCCAGCAGTGAAGGGCAGGGGTCCACCTACGAGCAGTACGTC.

The chain has TRBV7-9 and TRBJ2-5; D gene unclear. The CDR3 spans 12 residues. Germline CDR1 is SEHNR and CDR2 is FQNEAQ (reference sequence). The V gene lost 6 bases and the J gene lost 5 bases, with 10 bases spanning the gap. The chain's CDR3 is CASSPGLETQYF. DNA of the CDR3: TGTGCCAGCAGTCCCGGTCTGGAGACCCAGTACTTC.

Only one count was recorded for this clone. This chain joins TRBV5-1 and TRBJ1-1; D gene uncertain. The V gene's germline CDR1 is SGHRS and CDR2 YFSETQ. V lost 1 base and J 4 bases, leaving 14 bases between the germline ends. This CDR3 has 15 residues. The DNA for the CDR3 is TGCGCCAGCAGCTTGTGGGCGGGCGGGCGCACTGAAGCTTTCTTT. Its translation: CASSLWAGGRTEAFF.

CDR3 bases: TGTGCCAGCAGCAAAGGTAGCGAGGTTTGGGGCTACACCTTC. It codes for CASSKGSEVWGYTF. J is TRBJ1-2 and V is TRBV21-1. TRBV21-1 is given as a pseudogene. CDR3 length equals 14 residues.

The chain links TRBV5-1 to TRBJ1-1, with TRBD1 as a possible D gene (6 bases). The CDR3 sequence is 14 residues long. V lost 4 bases, J lost 4 bases, and 14 bases lay in between. Germline assignment: CDR1 SGHRS and CDR2 YFSETQ. The CDR3 sequence is CASSRTTDSTEAFF. The DNA of the CDR3 is TGCGCCAGCAGCCGAACGACGGACAGCACTGAAGCTTTCTTT.

The chain has TRBV6-4 and TRBJ1-6, with TRBD1 matching 7 bases. The CDR3 is made up of 14 amino acids. Germline lookup yields CDR1 MRHNA and CDR2 SNTAGT. V gave up 3 bases and J gave up 7 bases; unmatched junction bases: 3. The CDR3 here is CASSERQGNSPLHF. The DNA of the CDR3 is TGTGCCAGCAGTGAAAGACAGGGAAATTCACCCCTCCACTTT.

The V call is TRBV5-8, the J call TRBJ1-1; 7 nucleotides line up with TRBD1. J was trimmed by 1 base and V by 4 bases; bases with no gene match: 10. CDR3 size: 16 residues. CDR1 and CDR2 (germline): SGHTS, YDEGEE. The CDR3 DNA follows: TGTGCCAGCAGCCGACAGGGTAGGGGATCGAACACTGAAGCTTTCTTT. Translation: CASSRQGRGSNTEAFF.

This chain connects TRBV5-4 to TRBJ2-3; 9 positions match TRBD2. The V and J ends lost 2 bases and 1 base, in that order; junction bases with no gene match: 2. From germline, CDR1 is SGHNT and CDR2 YYREEE (reference sequence). CDR3 size: 15 residues. The CDR3 spells CASSFSGGGTDTQYF. CDR3 DNA sequence: TGTGCCAGCAGCTTTAGCGGGGGAGGCACAGATACGCAGTATTTT.

The V call is TRBV7-9, the J call TRBJ2-3; 7 nucleotides match TRBD1. The trim removed 4 bases at V and 3 bases at J, leaving 7 bases unmatched. CDR1 SEHNR and CDR2 FQNEAQ come from the germline V gene (reference sequence). The CDR3 spans 15 residues. CDR3 nucleotides: TGTGCCAGCAGCTCCACAGGGGTGGCAACAGATACGCAGTATTTT. It yields the protein CASSSTGVATDTQYF.

This sequence joins TRBV30 and TRBJ1-1; a weak D match, TRBD1 (6 bases). Germline-derived CDR1 and CDR2 are GTSNPN and SVGIG (reference sequence). Deletions cut 4 bases from V and 0 bases from J, with 9 bases between. The CDR3 has 13 amino acids. This chain's CDR3 is CAWTGQVNTEAFF. The CDR3 DNA is TGTGCCTGGACGGGACAAGTGAACACTGAAGCTTTCTTT.

The CDR3 here is CASSSSMGSGELFF. The DNA for the CDR3 is TGTGCCAGCAGCTCCAGTATGGGGTCGGGGGAGCTGTTTTTT. The genes are TRBV5-6 and TRBJ2-2; D uncertain. This CDR3 has 14 amino acids. CDR1 is SGHDT and CDR2 is YYEEEE in the germline V gene. The germline V and J ends were trimmed by 3 bases and 8 bases, with 14 bases remaining between them. Full variable domain (remainder filled in from reference TRBV5-6 and TRBJ2-2): DAGVTQSPTHLIKTRGQQVTLRCSPKSGHDTVSWYQQALGQGPQFIFQYYEEEERQRGNFPDRFSGHQFPNYSSELNVNALLLGDSALYLCASSSSMGSGELFFGEGSRLTVL.

The rearrangement uses TRBV30 and TRBJ1-2; no clear D. Germline V CDR1 and CDR2: GTSNPN, SVGIG (reference sequence). The CDR3 contains 11 residues. V gave up 5 bases and J gave up 3 bases, with 7 bases separating them. CDR3 sequence reads: CAWRVDYGYTF. CDR3 DNA sequence: TGTGCCTGGCGCGTGGACTATGGCTACACCTTC. Supplemented by reference TRBV30 and TRBJ1-2, the full variable domain reads SQTIHQWPATLVQPVGSPLSLECTVEGTSNPNLYWYRQAAGRGLQLLFYSVGIGQISSEVPQNLSASRPQDRQFILSSKKLLLSDSGFYLCAWRVDYGYTFGSGTRLTVV.

This chain connects TRBV24-1 to TRBJ2-7, with D possibly matching TRBD2 (5 bases). CDR1 is KGHDR, CDR2 SFDVKD, per germline. This CDR3 region has 14 residues. V was pared by 7 bases and J by 7 bases, with 19 bases between. CDR3 DNA sequence: TGTGCCACCAGCGATACGGGGAACGTCGGGGAGCAGTACTTC. The encoded protein is CATSDTGNVGEQYF.

The J gene is TRBJ1-2, the V gene TRBV6-5; 9 nucleotides agree with TRBD1. This CDR3 is 13 amino acids long. Unmatched junction bases numbered 5, after V lost 6 bases and J lost 6 bases. Germline lookup yields CDR1 MNHEY and CDR2 SVGAGI. CDR3 in amino acids: CASRHRDRDGYTF. The DNA for the CDR3 is TGTGCCAGCAGACATCGGGACAGGGATGGCTACACCTTC.

The V call is TRBV6-1, the J call TRBJ1-1, with 8 nucleotides matching TRBD1. The CDR3 is 14 residues long. The germline V gene has CDR1 MNHNS and CDR2 SASEGT. The V and J ends lost 7 bases and 6 bases, in that order; junction bases with no gene match: 10. The CDR3 nucleotides read TGTGCCAGCACCACAGGGGGTGGTAGGCCTGAAGCTTTCTTT. Its protein is CASTTGGGRPEAFF.

The genes are TRBV29-1 and TRBJ2-3; D is perhaps TRBD1 (5 bases). The V end lost 3 bases, the J end lost 0 bases, and 16 bases lay between the germline ends. CDR1 SQVTM and CDR2 ANQGSEA come from the germline V gene. The CDR3 length is 16 residues. In DNA, the CDR3 is TGCAGCGTTGATCCCGATCCCACAGGTAGCACAGATACGCAGTATTTT. It specifies CSVDPDPTGSTDTQYF.

This sequence joins TRBV29-1 and TRBJ2-7; 10 nucleotides match TRBD1. J gave up 4 bases and V 0 bases, and 0 bases lay outside the gene matches. Germline V gene data show CDR1 as SQVTM and CDR2 as ANQGSEA. The CDR3 contains 13 residues. The CDR3: CSVEEGQGYEQYF. The CDR3 nucleotides read TGCAGCGTTGAAGAGGGACAGGGGTACGAGCAGTACTTC.

The chain recombines TRBV5-3 with TRBJ2-1; TRBD2 matches 8 bases. TRBV5-3 is annotated as an ORF whose role is uncertain. With V trimmed by 4 bases and J by 11 bases, 14 bases remained unmatched. The CDR3 loop spans 15 amino acids. The CDR3 bases are TGTGCCAGAAGCAAGGGTGATAGCGGGGACATTAAGCAGTTCTTC. It encodes CARSKGDSGDIKQFF.

The V gene is TRBV3-1 (or the pseudogene TRBV3-2), the J gene TRBJ1-4, with D maybe TRBD1 (5 bases). The CDR3 is 14 amino acids. In germline, CDR1 is LGHDT, CDR2 YNNKEL (reference sequence). V dropped 8 bases and J dropped 8 bases, with 18 bases sitting between them. CDR3 in amino acids: CASGQWGPGEKLFF. Here the CDR3 DNA reads TGTGCCAGCGGTCAGTGGGGCCCGGGGGAAAAACTGTTTTTT.

The V gene is TRBV6-5, the J gene TRBJ2-1; 8 bases map to TRBD1. Germline V gives CDR1 MNHEY, CDR2 SVGAGI. The CDR3 runs 13 residues. The junction had 6 bases not matched to a gene; V was cut back by 6 bases and J by 8 bases. The CDR3 reads CASSQGQGYEQFF. CDR3 DNA: TGTGCCAGCAGCCAAGGACAGGGCTATGAGCAGTTCTTC.

The chain recombines TRBV4-2 with TRBJ2-7, with D perhaps matching TRBD1 (6 bases). Germline CDR1 reads LGHNA; CDR2 reads YNFKEQ. The CDR3 extends over 16 amino acids. V lost 3 bases and J lost 2, with 17 bases in between. The CDR3 spells CASSHVSMDSPYEQYF. The CDR3 DNA reads TGTGCCAGCAGCCACGTTTCTATGGACAGCCCCTACGAGCAGTACTTC.

This clone was seen only once. The gene calls are TRBV10-3 and TRBJ2-2, with 15 nucleotides matching TRBD2. The germline V gene has CDR1 ENHRY and CDR2 SYGVKD. CDR3 size: 17 residues. With 8 bases clipped from V and 0 bases from J, the junction kept 4 bases outside the gene matches. The CDR3 loop reads CAIGTSGGNANTGELFF. The CDR3 DNA reads as TGTGCCATCGGGACTAGCGGGGGGAACGCGAACACCGGGGAGCTGTTTTTT.

The rearrangement links TRBV30 to TRBJ1-2, with TRBD1 matching over 12 bases. CDR3 length equals 15 residues. Germline values: CDR1 GTSNPN, CDR2 SVGIG (reference sequence). The J segment lost 7 bases and the V segment lost 2 bases, leaving 8 bases of the junction unmatched. The CDR3 bases are TGTGCCTGGAGTTTCGGGACAGGGGGCGGGCTTGGCTACACCTTC. It encodes CAWSFGTGGGLGYTF.

The chain uses TRBV3-1 (or the pseudogene TRBV3-2) and TRBJ1-5; D is uncertain. V lost 0 bases and J lost 5, with 8 bases in between. This CDR3 is built from 14 residues. The V gene's germline CDR1 is LGHDT and CDR2 YNNKEL (reference sequence). The CDR3 bases are TGTGCCAGCAGCCAAGAAGGCAGTTATCAGCCCCAGCATTTT. It translates to CASSQEGSYQPQHF.

This clone was detected only once. V gene TRBV11-2 combines with J gene TRBJ2-1; TRBD2 aligns across 9 bases. Germline CDR1 and CDR2: SGHAT and FQNNGV. The CDR3 totals 19 residues. Trimming at V came to 5 bases and at J to 0 bases, leaving 14 bases not matched to a gene. Here the CDR3 DNA reads TGTGCCAGCAGCCCCCTTGAGGCGGGGGGGTTAAGCTCCTACAATGAGCAGTTCTTC. Translated: CASSPLEAGGLSSYNEQFF.